These T cell receptor beta chains were read from a single sample in a study of cytomegalovirus exposure and HLA in healthy donors. Using immunoSEQ multiplex PCR, the repertoire was profiled, and TCRdb retains in-frame clones only, with some absent. The table includes about 110,000 clones, roughly 80% detected once. The sequencing sample was made of PBMCs. All receptors derive from a woman aged 45-65 years in good health and CMV-seropositive. The CDR3 runs from the conserved cysteine through the conserved F or W. The order of the fields is J gene, V gene, clone size, D gene, CDR3 length, CDR3 protein, CDR3 DNA. A D gene is named only where the DNA matches it firmly. Only part of the rows carry a size: once, few, many, or a class if the clone is expanded.

j_call: TRBJ2-7; v_call: TRBV4-2; clone_size: -; d_call: TRBD1; cdr3_length: 16; cdr3_aa: CASSQGAGQVIYEQYF; cdr3_nt: TGTGCCAGCAGCCAAGGGGCCGGACAGGTTATCTACGAGCAGTACTTC
j_call: TRBJ1-3; v_call: TRBV5-5; clone_size: -; d_call: -; cdr3_length: 14; cdr3_aa: CASSPLPSGNTIYF; cdr3_nt: TGTGCCAGCAGCCCCCTCCCCTCTGGAAACACCATATATTTT
j_call: TRBJ2-7; v_call: TRBV7-9; clone_size: -; d_call: TRBD1; cdr3_length: 14; cdr3_aa: CSSSLGQGTYEQYF; cdr3_nt: TGTTCCAGCAGCCTGGGACAGGGAACCTACGAGCAGTACTTC
j_call: TRBJ2-1; v_call: TRBV18; clone_size: -; d_call: -; cdr3_length: 13; cdr3_aa: CASSPPILAEQFF; cdr3_nt: TGTGCCAGCTCACCACCGATCCTAGCGGAGCAGTTCTTC
j_call: TRBJ2-1; v_call: TRBV19; clone_size: -; d_call: TRBD1; cdr3_length: 15; cdr3_aa: CASRPGQGAYNEQFF; cdr3_nt: TGTGCCAGTAGGCCAGGACAGGGCGCCTACAATGAGCAGTTCTTC
j_call: TRBJ1-1; v_call: TRBV9; clone_size: -; d_call: TRBD1; cdr3_length: 15; cdr3_aa: CASSVAAGGWSEAFF; cdr3_nt: TGTGCCAGCAGCGTAGCGGCAGGGGGCTGGTCTGAAGCTTTCTTT
j_call: TRBJ2-7; v_call: TRBV7-2; clone_size: -; d_call: -; cdr3_length: 14; cdr3_aa: CASRGRGGSYEQYF; cdr3_nt: TGTGCCAGCAGGGGAAGGGGGGGCTCCTACGAGCAGTACTTC
j_call: TRBJ2-7; v_call: TRBV4-1; clone_size: few; d_call: -; cdr3_length: 14; cdr3_aa: CASSRAPGVYEQYF; cdr3_nt: TGCGCCAGCAGCCGGGCCCCAGGGGTCTACGAGCAGTACTTC
j_call: TRBJ2-1; v_call: TRBV7-9; clone_size: -; d_call: -; cdr3_length: 15; cdr3_aa: CASSFGRGIDNEQFF; cdr3_nt: TGTGCCAGCAGCTTCGGACGCGGGATAGACAATGAGCAGTTCTTC
j_call: TRBJ2-4; v_call: TRBV2; clone_size: -; d_call: TRBD2; cdr3_length: 16; cdr3_aa: CASSAWEGLAKNIQYF; cdr3_nt: TGTGCCAGCAGTGCCTGGGAGGGACTAGCCAAAAACATTCAGTACTTC
j_call: TRBJ2-3; v_call: TRBV11-3; clone_size: -; d_call: -; cdr3_length: 15; cdr3_aa: CASSTNSDSRDTQYF; cdr3_nt: TGTGCCAGCAGCACCAACTCGGACAGTCGAGATACGCAGTATTTT
j_call: TRBJ2-7; v_call: TRBV27; clone_size: -; d_call: TRBD1; cdr3_length: 16; cdr3_aa: CASSPLGGTGSYEQYF; cdr3_nt: TGTGCCAGCAGTCCCCTAGGCGGGACAGGGTCTTACGAGCAGTACTTC
j_call: TRBJ1-1; v_call: TRBV7-9; clone_size: -; d_call: TRBD1; cdr3_length: 14; cdr3_aa: CASSLTGSSTEAFF; cdr3_nt: TGTGCCAGCAGCCTGACAGGGAGTAGCACTGAAGCTTTCTTT
j_call: TRBJ2-5; v_call: TRBV7-9; clone_size: -; d_call: -; cdr3_length: 11; cdr3_aa: CSSSLEETQYF; cdr3_nt: TGTTCCAGCAGCCTGGAGGAGACCCAGTACTTC
j_call: TRBJ2-7; v_call: TRBV5-6; clone_size: once; d_call: TRBD2; cdr3_length: 13; cdr3_aa: CASSLRGGFEQYF; cdr3_nt: TGTGCCAGCAGCTTGCGGGGGGGGTTCGAGCAGTACTTC
j_call: TRBJ1-1; v_call: TRBV29-1; clone_size: -; d_call: -; cdr3_length: 15; cdr3_aa: CSVEVSGGENTEAFF; cdr3_nt: TGCAGCGTTGAAGTGAGCGGGGGGGAGAACACTGAAGCTTTCTTT